This T cell receptor (beta chain) was documented in a study of T cell changes during pregnancy in multiple sclerosis. CDR3 size: 14 residues. Germline V lookup: CDR1 SGHRS, CDR2 YFSETQ. The V end was cut by 2 bases, the J end by 7 bases, with 13 bases between. The repertoire was sequenced with immunoSEQ multiplex PCR; TCRdb's copy has only in-frame clones and lacks some. Here the sample spans 70,000 to 100,000 clones, 85% to 95% being singletons. The specimen was peripheral blood, collected in the third trimester of pregnancy. The gene calls are TRBV5-1 and TRBJ2-1; D might be TRBD1 (5 bases). The clonotype was recovered from a female donor with multiple sclerosis, enrolled in a pregnancy study. The CDR3 DNA reads as TGCGCCAGCAGCTTTATCGTCAGGACAAATGAGCAGTTCTTC. This gives the protein CASSFIVRTNEQFF.